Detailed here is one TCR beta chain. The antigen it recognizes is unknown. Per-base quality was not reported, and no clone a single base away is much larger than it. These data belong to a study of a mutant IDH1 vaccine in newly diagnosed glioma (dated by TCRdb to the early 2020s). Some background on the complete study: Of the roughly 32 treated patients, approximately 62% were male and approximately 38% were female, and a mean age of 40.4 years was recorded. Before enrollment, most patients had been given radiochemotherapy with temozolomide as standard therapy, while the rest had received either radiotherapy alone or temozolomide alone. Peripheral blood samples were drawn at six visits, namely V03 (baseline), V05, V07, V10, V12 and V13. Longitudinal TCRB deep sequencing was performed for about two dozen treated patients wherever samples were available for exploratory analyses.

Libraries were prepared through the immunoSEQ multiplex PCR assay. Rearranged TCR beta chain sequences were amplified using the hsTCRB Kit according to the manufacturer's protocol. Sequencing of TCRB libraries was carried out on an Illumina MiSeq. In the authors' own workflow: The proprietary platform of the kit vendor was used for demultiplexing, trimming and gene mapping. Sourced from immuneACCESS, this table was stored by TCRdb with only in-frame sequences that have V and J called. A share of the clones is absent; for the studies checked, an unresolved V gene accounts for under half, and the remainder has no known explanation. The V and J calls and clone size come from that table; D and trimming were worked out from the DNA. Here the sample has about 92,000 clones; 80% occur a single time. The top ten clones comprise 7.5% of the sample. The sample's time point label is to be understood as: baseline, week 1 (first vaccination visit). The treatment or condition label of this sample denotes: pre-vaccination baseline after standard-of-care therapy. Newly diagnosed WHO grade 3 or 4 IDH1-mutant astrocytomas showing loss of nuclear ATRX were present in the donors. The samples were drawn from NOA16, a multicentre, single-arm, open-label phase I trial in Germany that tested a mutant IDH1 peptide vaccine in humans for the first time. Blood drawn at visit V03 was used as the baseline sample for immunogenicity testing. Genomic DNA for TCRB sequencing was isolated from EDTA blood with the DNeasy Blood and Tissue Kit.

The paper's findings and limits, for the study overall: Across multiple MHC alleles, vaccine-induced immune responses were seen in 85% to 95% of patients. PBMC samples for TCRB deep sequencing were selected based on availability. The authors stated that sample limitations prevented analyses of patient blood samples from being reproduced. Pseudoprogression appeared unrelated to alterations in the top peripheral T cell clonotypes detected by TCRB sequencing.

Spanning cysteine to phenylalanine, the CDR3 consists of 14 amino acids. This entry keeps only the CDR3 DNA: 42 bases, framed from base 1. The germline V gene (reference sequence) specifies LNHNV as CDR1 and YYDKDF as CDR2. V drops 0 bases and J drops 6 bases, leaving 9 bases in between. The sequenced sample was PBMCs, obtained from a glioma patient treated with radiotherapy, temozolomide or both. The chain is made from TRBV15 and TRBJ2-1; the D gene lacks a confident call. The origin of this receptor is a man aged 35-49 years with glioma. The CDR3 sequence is CATSRDRASNEQFF. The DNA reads TGTGCCACCAGCAGAGATAGGGCTAGCAATGAGCAGTTCTTC.